This T cell receptor (beta chain) is drawn from a study of T cell responses to AZD1222 COVID-19 vaccine. Whole-study context: The study pooled second doses at about 4 or about 12 weeks. Study-wide results and limits: Increased Spike-specific TCR breadth and depth were observed after two AZD1222 doses. The reported proportion of spike-specific TCRs targeting unmutated variant regions was nearly half.

The germline V and J ends were trimmed by 4 bases and 0 bases, with 18 bases remaining between them. This CDR3 is built from 17 residues. In germline, CDR1 is LGHDT, CDR2 YNNKEL (reference sequence). Comment on this clone: The antigen remains undetermined.

Sequenced by immunoSEQ multiplex PCR; TCRdb stores in-frame clones only, minus some. The data contain fewer than 150,000 clones, about 90% of them singletons. This receptor was identified in an adult in good health. The chain has TRBV3-1 (or the pseudogene TRBV3-2) and TRBJ1-1; maybe TRBD1 (5 bases). The sample was peripheral blood, taken on day 0 of AZD1222 vaccination. CDR3 sequence: CASSLTGAQDLNTEAFF. CDR3 nucleotide sequence: TGTGCCAGCAGCCTTACAGGAGCTCAAGATCTGAACACTGAAGCTTTCTTT.